The next 4 T cell receptor beta chains were all read from a single sample in a study of Ad26.COV2.S vaccination and SARS-CoV-2 variants. Described treatment: roughly 19 received Ad26.COV2.S at low or high dose, single or two shots; 5 received placebo; per-sample allocation not given. Samples analyzed were those drawn on day 63 after the first vaccine or placebo injection. Generated by immunoSEQ multiplex PCR, the TCRdb table keeps only in-frame clones and is missing some. The sample holds roughly 450,000 clones, over 75% seen once. The material sequenced was peripheral blood, taken in a trial of Ad26.COV2.S vaccine versus placebo. Every receptor here comes from a person aged 18-65 years who received the Ad26.COV2.S COVID-19 vaccine or a placebo.

The V and J genes are TRBV5-1 and TRBJ1-1; possibly TRBD1 for D (6 bases). Trimming removed 4 bases from V and 1 base from J, with 14 bases in between. Germline lookup yields CDR1 SGHRS and CDR2 YFSETQ. The CDR3 consists of 15 residues. CDR3 sequence (DNA): TGCGCCAGCAGCCCGCGGACAGTAACGAACACTGAAGCTTTCTTT. Its translation: CASSPRTVTNTEAFF.

This clone has a handful of counts. This chain uses TRBV2 with TRBJ2-3, with 11 bases matching TRBD2. The CDR3 totals 16 residues. Unmatched junction bases numbered 9, after V lost 6 bases and J lost 4 bases. Germline-derived CDR1 and CDR2 are SNHLY and FYNNEI. In nucleotides, the CDR3 is TGTGCCAGCAGGATCGGGACTAGCGGATTGTCAGATACGCAGTATTTT. It encodes CASRIGTSGLSDTQYF.

The chain links TRBV28 to TRBJ2-5; no firm D call. Germline V CDR1 and CDR2: MDHEN, SYDVKM. The CDR3 covers 16 residues. V gave up 2 bases and J gave up 0 bases, with 13 bases separating them. CDR3 nucleotide sequence: TGTGCCAGCAGTTTAGGCTCCGGTAGAAACCAAGAGACCCAGTACTTC. It yields the protein CASSLGSGRNQETQYF.

The chain is built from TRBV30 and TRBJ2-3; D gene ambiguous. V dropped 4 bases and J dropped 0 bases, with 8 bases sitting between them. The CDR3 totals 13 residues. Germline assignment: CDR1 GTSNPN and CDR2 SVGIG (reference sequence). The CDR3 spells CAWNPPSTDTQYF. The CDR3, as DNA: TGTGCCTGGAACCCACCTAGCACAGATACGCAGTATTTT.